This T cell receptor (beta chain) was profiled in a study of shared clonotypes between healthy human individuals. The wider study: Donors had three CD4 naive, three CD4 memory, two CD8 naive and one CD8 memory plate apiece.

Remarks on this clone: What it recognizes is unknown.

Deletions cut 0 bases from V and 2 bases from J, with 11 bases between. The germline CDR1 and CDR2 sequences are MNHNY and SVGAGI (reference sequence). This CDR3 comprises 16 residues. From CD4+ cells came CD45RA+ naive and CD45RA-negative memory subsets. The table came from immunoSEQ multiplex PCR; TCRdb's copy has only in-frame clones and leaves some out. The profile shows some 1,400,000 clones, around 97% of them singletons. Study-wide results and limits: Approximately 5.4% of naive CD4 clonotypes were common to four donors.

The clonotype was recovered from a man aged 25 to 45 in good health. V gene TRBV6-6 combines with J gene TRBJ2-1, with no clear D. Specimen: naive CD4+ T cells sorted from blood. Indicated subset: CD45RA+ positively selected. The CDR3 region is CASSYSRMSAYNEQFF. In DNA, the CDR3 is TGTGCCAGCAGTTACTCGCGGATGAGCGCCTACAATGAGCAGTTCTTC.